This is a list of T cell receptor beta chains from one sample in a study of blood T cell repertoires in COVID-19. Clones were sequenced by immunoSEQ multiplex PCR, and TCRdb holds only the in-frame ones, with some missing. The sample comprises 150,000 to 200,000 clones, around 84% of which are singletons, and roughly 7.3% rests with the top ten. Sequenced input: PBMCs or T cells enriched from blood (not recorded which). These receptor sequences come from a woman between 50 and 59 years old who had recovered from COVID-19. The CDR3 runs from the conserved cysteine through the conserved F or W. D genes are given only for firm matches. Size tells how often a clone was seen (once, few, many) or the class of an expanded clone, and some rows leave it out.

V	size	D	J	DNA	CDR3
TRBV6-2/TRBV6-3	.	.	TRBJ1-1	TGTGCCAGCAGCTTGGAAAGGGGCACTGAAGCTTTCTTT	CASSLERGTEAFF
TRBV18	few	.	TRBJ2-7	TGTGCCAGCTCAGCGGGGAGACCCTACGAGCAGTACTTC	CASSAGRPYEQYF
TRBV7-9	.	.	TRBJ2-7	TGTGCCAGCAGCTTAGTTTTAGGGGTTATTATGTCGAACGAGCAGTACTTC	CASSLVLGVIMSNEQYF
TRBV6-1	.	TRBD1	TRBJ1-4	TGTGCCAGCAGTGACCCACAGGGGGCGAGTGAAAAACTGTTTTTT	CASSDPQGASEKLFF
TRBV7-9	once	TRBD1	TRBJ1-6	TGTGCCAGCAGCTTAGGACAGGGTACGACTTCACCCCTCCACTTT	CASSLGQGTTSPLHF
TRBV25-1	.	TRBD1	TRBJ2-3	TGTGCCAGCAGTCCCCGGGACAGGGGGTTGGTAGATACGCAGTATTTT	CASSPRDRGLVDTQYF
TRBV7-2	.	.	TRBJ2-4	TGTGCCAGCAGCCCGATGGGGGGTCTAGCCAAAAACATTCAGTACTTC	CASSPMGGLAKNIQYF
TRBV6-5	.	.	TRBJ2-3	TGTGCCAGCAGTTACTCTCCGGTGGGGCTCACAGATACGCAGTATTTT	CASSYSPVGLTDTQYF
TRBV25-1	once	.	TRBJ1-1	TGTGCCAGCAGTGAACACAGGGAGGGCACTGAAGCTTTCTTT	CASSEHREGTEAFF
TRBV2	.	.	TRBJ1-3	TGTGCCAGCAGTTCGACAGGAAACACCATATATTTT	CASSSTGNTIYF